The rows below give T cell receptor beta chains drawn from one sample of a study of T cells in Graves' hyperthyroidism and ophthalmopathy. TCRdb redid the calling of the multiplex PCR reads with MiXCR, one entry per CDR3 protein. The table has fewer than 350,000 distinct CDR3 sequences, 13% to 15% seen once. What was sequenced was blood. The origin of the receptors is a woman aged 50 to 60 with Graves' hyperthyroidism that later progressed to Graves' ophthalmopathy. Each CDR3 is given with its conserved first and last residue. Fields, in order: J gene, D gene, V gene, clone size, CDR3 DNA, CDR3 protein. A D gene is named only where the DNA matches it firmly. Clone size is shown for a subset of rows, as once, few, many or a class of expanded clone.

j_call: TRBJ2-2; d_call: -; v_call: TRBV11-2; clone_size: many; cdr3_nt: TGTGCCAGCATTGGGTTTCGAGGCCCAAACACCGGGGAGCTGTTTTTT; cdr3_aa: CASIGFRGPNTGELFF
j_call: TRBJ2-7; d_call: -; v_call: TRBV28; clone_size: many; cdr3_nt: TGTGCCAGCAGTTTAGGAGGGGCCGCCTACGAGCAGTACTTC; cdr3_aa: CASSLGGAAYEQYF
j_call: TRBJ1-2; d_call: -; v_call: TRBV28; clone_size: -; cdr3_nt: TGTGCCAGCAGTTTCCTTTCGGGCAGCCCAACCTCTAACTATGGCTACACCTTC; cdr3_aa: CASSFLSGSPTSNYGYTF
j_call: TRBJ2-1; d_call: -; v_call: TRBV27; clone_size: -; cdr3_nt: TGTGCCAGCAGTTTGAGGGGACGAACGAATGAGCAGTTCTTC; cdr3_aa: CASSLRGRTNEQFF
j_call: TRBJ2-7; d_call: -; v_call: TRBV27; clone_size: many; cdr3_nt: TGTGCCAGCAGTCGTGACGCTATGCGGCTATCTCCCTACGAGCAGTACTTC; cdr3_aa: CASSRDAMRLSPYEQYF
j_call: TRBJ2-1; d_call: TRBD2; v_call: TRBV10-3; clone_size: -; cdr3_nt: TGTGCCATCAGTGATCAGGGAGGGCGCATCAATGAGCAGTTCTTC; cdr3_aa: CAISDQGGRINEQFF
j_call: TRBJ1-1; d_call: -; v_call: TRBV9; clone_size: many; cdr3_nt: TGTGCCAGCAGTGAGTCGGACGGGGTTGGCACTGAAGCTTTCTTT; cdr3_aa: CASSESDGVGTEAFF
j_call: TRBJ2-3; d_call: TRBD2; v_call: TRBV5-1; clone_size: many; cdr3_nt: TGCGCCAGCACTATTAGCGGGTCCGACACAGATACGCAGTATTTT; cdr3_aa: CASTISGSDTDTQYF
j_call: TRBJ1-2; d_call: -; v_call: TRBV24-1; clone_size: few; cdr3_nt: TGTGCCACCAGTGATTTGGGTGGGAATGGCTACACCTTC; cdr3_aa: CATSDLGGNGYTF
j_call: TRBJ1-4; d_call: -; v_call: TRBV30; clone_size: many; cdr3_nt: TGTGCCTGGAGTATGTATAGGCAGGGAGGTGAAAAACTGTTTTTT; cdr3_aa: CAWSMYRQGGEKLFF
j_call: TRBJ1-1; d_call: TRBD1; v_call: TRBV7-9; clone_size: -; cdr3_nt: TGTGCCAGCAGCTTAGTGGGGGACAGGGCTTTCTTT; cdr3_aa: CASSLVGDRAFF
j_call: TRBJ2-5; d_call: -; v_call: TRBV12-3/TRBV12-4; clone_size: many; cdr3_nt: TGTGCCAGCAGTTTAGGGTACGGAGTGACCCAGTACTTC; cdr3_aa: CASSLGYGVTQYF
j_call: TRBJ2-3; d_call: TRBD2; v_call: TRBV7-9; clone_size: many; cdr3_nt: TGTGCCAGCAGCTTATCGGCGGGAGGGCCGTTGGCAGATACGCAGTATTTT; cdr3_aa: CASSLSAGGPLADTQYF
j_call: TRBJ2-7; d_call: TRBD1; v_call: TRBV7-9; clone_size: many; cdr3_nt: TGTGCCAGCAGCTCGGACAGACAGGGGTCCTACGAGCAGTACTTC; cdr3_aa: CASSSDRQGSYEQYF
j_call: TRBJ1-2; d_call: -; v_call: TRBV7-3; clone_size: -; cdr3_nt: TGTGCCAGCAGCTCCGCCTCCGGGACAAGCGATGGCTACACCTTC; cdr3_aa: CASSSASGTSDGYTF
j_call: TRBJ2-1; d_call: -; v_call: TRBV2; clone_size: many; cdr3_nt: TGTGCCAGCACGTGGCGATCCAGCTCCTACAATGAGCAGTTCTTC; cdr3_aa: CASTWRSSSYNEQFF
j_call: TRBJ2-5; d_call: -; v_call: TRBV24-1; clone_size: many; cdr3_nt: TGTGCCACCAGTGAGAGAACGGCGGTATCTGGAGAGACCCAGTACTTC; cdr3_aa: CATSERTAVSGETQYF
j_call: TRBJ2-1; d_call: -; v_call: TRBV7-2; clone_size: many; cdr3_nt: TGTGCCAGCAGCTTAGAGGCTAGCGCCTACAATGAGCAGTTCTTC; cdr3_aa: CASSLEASAYNEQFF
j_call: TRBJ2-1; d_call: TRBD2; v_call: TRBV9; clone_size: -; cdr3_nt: TGTGCCAGCGCCTCCGGGGGGAGGCATGAGCAGTTCTTC; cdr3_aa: CASASGGRHEQFF
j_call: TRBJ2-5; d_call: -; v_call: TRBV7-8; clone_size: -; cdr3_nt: TGTGCCAGCAGATTAGCTAGCGAGGAGACCCAGTACTTC; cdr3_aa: CASRLASEETQYF
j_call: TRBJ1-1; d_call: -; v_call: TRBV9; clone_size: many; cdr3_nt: TGTGCCAGCAGCGTAGCCGGCACTGAAGCTTTCTTT; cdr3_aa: CASSVAGTEAFF
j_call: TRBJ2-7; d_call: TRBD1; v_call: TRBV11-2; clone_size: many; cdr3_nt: TGTGCCAGCAGCCCAGATCGGACAGGGACGGCGCAGTACTTC; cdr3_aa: CASSPDRTGTAQYF
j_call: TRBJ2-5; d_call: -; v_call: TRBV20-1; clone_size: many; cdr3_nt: TGCAGTGCTAGAGAAGGAGCAATACTCCAAGAGACCCAGTACTTC; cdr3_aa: CSAREGAILQETQYF
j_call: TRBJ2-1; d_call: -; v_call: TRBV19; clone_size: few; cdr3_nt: TGTGCCAGTAGTATAGAGCAGCAAAGCGGGCAGTTCTTC; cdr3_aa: CASSIEQQSGQFF
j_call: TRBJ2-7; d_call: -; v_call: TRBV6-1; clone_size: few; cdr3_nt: TGTGCCAGCAGTGACATAAGGCTAAACTACGAGCAGTACTTC; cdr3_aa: CASSDIRLNYEQYF
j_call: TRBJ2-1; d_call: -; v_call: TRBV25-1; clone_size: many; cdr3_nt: TGTGCCAGCAGTGCGGCAGCCCACAATGAGCAGTTCTTC; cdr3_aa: CASSAAAHNEQFF
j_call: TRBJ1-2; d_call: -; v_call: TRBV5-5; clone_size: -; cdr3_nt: TGTGCCAGCAGCCCGGGACGGCCCTATGGCTACACCTTC; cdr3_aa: CASSPGRPYGYTF
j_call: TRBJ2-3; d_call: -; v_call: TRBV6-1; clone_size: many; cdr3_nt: TGTGCCAGCAGTGGGGGGGGCGCGGAAGATACGCAGTATTTT; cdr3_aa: CASSGGGAEDTQYF
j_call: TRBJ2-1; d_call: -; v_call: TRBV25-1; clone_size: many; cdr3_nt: TGTGCCAGCAGTGAATATGGCCTAGGGAGGCAGGAGTCCAATGAGCAGTTCTTC; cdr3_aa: CASSEYGLGRQESNEQFF
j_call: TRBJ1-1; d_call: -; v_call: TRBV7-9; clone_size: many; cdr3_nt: TGTGCCAGCAGCTTAGATTGGCTTGACACTGAAGCTTTCTTT; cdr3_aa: CASSLDWLDTEAFF
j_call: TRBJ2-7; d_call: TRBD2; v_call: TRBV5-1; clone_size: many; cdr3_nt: TGCGCCAGCAGCTTGGTGGCTAGCGGGATTTACGAGCAGTACTTC; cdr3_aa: CASSLVASGIYEQYF
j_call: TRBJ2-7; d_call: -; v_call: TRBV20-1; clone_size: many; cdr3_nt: TGCAGTGCTAGAGACCTGGTCGGCGGAGCCTACGAGCAGTACTTC; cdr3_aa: CSARDLVGGAYEQYF
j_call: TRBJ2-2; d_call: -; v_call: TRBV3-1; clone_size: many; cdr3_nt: TGTGCCAGCAGGGTTACCCCCGGGGCGACCGGGGAGCTGTTTTTT; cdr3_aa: CASRVTPGATGELFF
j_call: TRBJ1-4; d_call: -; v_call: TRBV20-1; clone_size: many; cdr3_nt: TGCAGTGCTGGTGTCCCGTTCCTGTTTTTT; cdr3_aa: CSAGVPFLFF
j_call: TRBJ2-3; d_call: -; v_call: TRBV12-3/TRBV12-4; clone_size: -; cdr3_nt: TGTGCCAGCAGTTTAAGGGAAACCACAGATACGCAGTATTTT; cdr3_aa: CASSLRETTDTQYF
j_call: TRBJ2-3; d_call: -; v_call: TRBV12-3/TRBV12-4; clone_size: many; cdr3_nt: TGTGCCAGCAGTTCCGGAGGACGGACAGATACGCAGTATTTT; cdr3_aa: CASSSGGRTDTQYF
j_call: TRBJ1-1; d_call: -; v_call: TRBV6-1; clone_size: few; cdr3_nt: TGTGCCAGCAGTGAAAAGGACAACCTAGGGGACACTGAAGCTTTCTTT; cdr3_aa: CASSEKDNLGDTEAFF
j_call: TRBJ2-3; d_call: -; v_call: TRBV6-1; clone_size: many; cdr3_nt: TGTGCCAGCAGTGAAGTGGCAGCCACTAGCACAGATACGCAGTATTTT; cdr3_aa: CASSEVAATSTDTQYF
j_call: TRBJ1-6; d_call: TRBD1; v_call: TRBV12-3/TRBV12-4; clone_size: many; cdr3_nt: TGTGCCAGCAGACGTTTCAGGAGGGGACAGGGGGCGGATTCACCCCTCCACTTT; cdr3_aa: CASRRFRRGQGADSPLHF
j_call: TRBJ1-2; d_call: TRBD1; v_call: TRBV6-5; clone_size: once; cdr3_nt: TGTGCCAGCAGTTTTCAGTGGAGGGGGCCCAGGTGGTATGGCTACACCTTC; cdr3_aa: CASSFQWRGPRWYGYTF
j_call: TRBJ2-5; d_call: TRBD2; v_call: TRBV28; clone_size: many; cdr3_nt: TGTGCCAGTCTCCTAGCGGGAGGCCCTGGGGAGACCCAGTACTTC; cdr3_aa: CASLLAGGPGETQYF
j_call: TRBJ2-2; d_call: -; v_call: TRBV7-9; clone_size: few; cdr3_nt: TGTGCCAGCAGCTTCCCTGTGTCCGGGGAGCTGTTTTTT; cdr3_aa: CASSFPVSGELFF
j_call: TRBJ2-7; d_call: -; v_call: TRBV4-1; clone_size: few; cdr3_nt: TGCGCCAGCAGCCAACGAGCGGGCGGCTACTCCGAGCAGTACTTC; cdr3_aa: CASSQRAGGYSEQYF
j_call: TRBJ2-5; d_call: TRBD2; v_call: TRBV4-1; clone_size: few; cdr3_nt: TGCGCCAGCAGCTCCGGGAGGATGATCCAAGAGACCCAGTACTTC; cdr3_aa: CASSSGRMIQETQYF